One sample yielded the 21 T cell receptor beta chains listed below, sequenced in a study of OX40 agonist ivuxolimab in advanced cancers. Measured with immunoSEQ multiplex PCR; TCRdb has only the in-frame clones, and not every one. The table has some 91,000 clones, approximately 87% seen once. The sample consisted of CD4+ or CD8+ T cells sorted from blood, taken in a trial of the OX40 agonist ivuxolimab. These TCRs come from an adult with an advanced solid tumor such as melanoma, head and neck, liver or kidney cancer.

The chain couples TRBV10-1 to TRBJ2-1; TRBD1 matches 7 bases. Germline CDR1 WNHNN, CDR2 SYGVQD (reference sequence). The CDR3 covers 15 residues. V shed 6 bases and J 5 bases; nucleotides not matched to a gene: 10. CDR3 loop: CASSEPGTANNEQFF. The CDR3 coding sequence is TGCGCCAGCAGCGAACCCGGGACAGCCAACAATGAGCAGTTCTTC.

The chain joins TRBV7-2 to TRBJ2-1; 9 bases fit TRBD2. Per germline, CDR1 SGHTA and CDR2 FQGNSA. The CDR3 spans 15 residues. V lost 5 bases and J lost 6; bases outside the gene matches: 8. The CDR3 nucleotides are TGTGCCAGCAGCCCCCTAGCGGGACTGTCCAATGAGCAGTTCTTC. Translating gives CASSPLAGLSNEQFF. The variable domain in full, with the rest retrieved from reference TRBV7-2 and TRBJ2-1, is GAGVSQSPSNKVTEKGKDVELRCDPISGHTALYWYRQSLGQGLEFLIYFQGNSAPDKSGLPSDRFSAERTGGSVSTLTIQRTQQEDSAVYLCASSPLAGLSNEQFFGPGTRLTVL.

The rearrangement links TRBV11-3 to TRBJ2-1; no reliable D call. The CDR3 consists of 15 residues. Trimming took 3 bases from V and 1 from J, leaving 10 bases between them. Germline CDR1 is SGHNT and CDR2 is YENEEA. The CDR3 sequence: CASSFGRESYNEQFF. The CDR3 coding sequence is TGTGCCAGCAGCTTTGGTCGCGAGTCCTACAATGAGCAGTTCTTC.

The V call is TRBV28, the J call TRBJ2-5, with D perhaps TRBD1 (5 bases). Germline CDR1 MDHEN, CDR2 SYDVKM. V lost 1 base and J lost 7, with 7 bases in between. The CDR3 totals 12 residues. The CDR3 DNA reads as TGTGCCAGCAGTTTATCAGGGTTGACCCAGTACTTC. As protein: CASSLSGLTQYF.

This chain uses TRBV9 with TRBJ2-3, with D possibly TRBD1 on 6 matching bases. The CDR3 extends over 16 amino acids. Trimming took off 0 bases at V and 1 base at J, with 12 bases between the two ends. CDR1 is SGDLS, CDR2 YYNGEE, per germline. Here the CDR3 reads CASSVGLRTGTDTQYF. The CDR3 DNA is TGTGCCAGCAGCGTAGGCCTTCGGACAGGCACAGATACGCAGTATTTT.

The genes are TRBV6-1 and TRBJ2-3; TRBD2 matches at 11 bases. J gave up 4 bases and V 4 bases, and 7 bases lay outside the gene matches. Germline CDR1 reads MNHNS; CDR2 reads SASEGT. This CDR3 has 16 residues. The CDR3, as DNA: TGTGCCAGCAGTGCGCTAGCGGGAGGTACCCCAGATACGCAGTATTTT. This translates into CASSALAGGTPDTQYF.

The V and J genes are TRBV29-1 and TRBJ1-1, with 7 nucleotides matching TRBD1. V was pared by 6 bases and J by 5 bases, with 12 bases of the junction left unmatched. This CDR3 contains 14 residues. In germline, CDR1 is SQVTM, CDR2 ANQGSEA. The DNA of the CDR3 is TGCAGCGTCCAAGGACAGGCCACCCGGACTGAAGCTTTCTTT. Protein: CSVQGQATRTEAFF.

J is TRBJ1-1 and V is TRBV11-2, with 8 bases fitting TRBD1. Germline V lookup: CDR1 SGHAT, CDR2 FQNNGV. The CDR3 covers 13 residues. With V trimmed by 5 bases and J by 4 bases, 3 bases remained unmatched. CDR3 protein: CASSAQGATEAFF. The CDR3 DNA reads TGTGCCAGCAGCGCTCAGGGGGCCACTGAAGCTTTCTTT.

J is TRBJ2-5 and V is TRBV5-1; D remains unclear. With 0 bases removed from V and 3 bases from J, the gap between germline ends came to 15 bases. Germline lookup yields CDR1 SGHRS and CDR2 YFSETQ. There are 16 residues in the CDR3. The CDR3, as DNA: TGCGCCAGCAGCTTGGCCTACTTGGCTAGGGAAGAGACCCAGTACTTC. Protein: CASSLAYLAREETQYF.

V usage is TRBV23-1 and J usage is TRBJ2-3; no clear D. TRBV23-1 is an open reading frame, and its role is uncertain. The V end lost 6 bases, the J end lost 3 bases, and 13 bases lay between the germline ends. The CDR3 runs 14 residues. The CDR3 nucleotides are TGCGCCAGCAGACGCCTTGGGGATACAGATACGCAGTATTTT. Translated: CASRRLGDTDTQYF.

The chain combines TRBV14 with TRBJ1-1; D uncertain. The V gene's germline CDR1 is SGHDN and CDR2 FVKESK. This CDR3 is 13 amino acids long. Deletions cut 0 bases from V and 2 bases from J, with 4 bases between. This CDR3 reads CASSQESNTEAFF. Here the CDR3 DNA reads TGTGCCAGCAGCCAAGAAAGCAACACTGAAGCTTTCTTT.

The V call is TRBV30, the J call TRBJ2-1, with 12 nucleotides matching TRBD2. CDR3 length equals 18 residues. The germline V gene encodes CDR1 GTSNPN and CDR2 SVGIG (reference sequence). V was clipped by 3 bases and J by 4 bases; unmatched bases: 13. The DNA of the CDR3 is TGTGCCTGGAGAGATACGGGACTAGCGGGTGCTAAATACAATGAGCAGTTCTTC. This sequence encodes CAWRDTGLAGAKYNEQFF.

The chain recombines TRBV15 with TRBJ1-1; 8 nucleotides line up with TRBD1. V shed 3 bases, J shed 8 bases, and the junction held 5 bases outside the gene matches. Germline V gene data show CDR1 as LNHNV and CDR2 as YYDKDF (reference sequence). The CDR3 consists of 13 residues. CDR3 loop: CATSSNRGTEAFF. The CDR3 nucleotides are TGTGCCACCAGCAGCAACAGGGGGACGGAAGCTTTCTTT.

The J gene is TRBJ2-3, the V gene TRBV7-2; TRBD2 aligns across 13 bases. Germline V gene lookup returns CDR1 SGHTA and CDR2 FQGNSA. The CDR3 is 13 residues long. V lost 6 bases and J lost 14; bases outside the gene matches: 8. The chain's CDR3 is CASRLAGGPFWYF. The DNA for the CDR3 is TGTGCCAGCAGACTAGCGGGAGGGCCCTTTTGGTATTTT.

The chain has TRBV9 and TRBJ2-1, with 9 positions matching TRBD2. V was clipped by 0 bases and J by 7 bases; unmatched bases: 8. In germline, CDR1 is SGDLS, CDR2 YYNGEE. The CDR3 has 16 residues. Here the CDR3 DNA reads TGTGCCAGCAGCGTAGCCGGGACTAGCATCTTAAATGAGCAGTTCTTC. Amino acid sequence: CASSVAGTSILNEQFF. The full variable domain, its missing parts supplied by reference TRBV9 and TRBJ2-1, is DSGVTQTPKHLITATGQRVTLRCSPRSGDLSVYWYQQSLDQGLQFLIQYYNGEERAKGNILERFSAQQFPDLHSELNLSSLELGDSALYFCASSVAGTSILNEQFFGPGTRLTVL.

The CDR3 protein is CASSEGSKNIQYF. The CDR3 region has the DNA TGTGCCAGCAGTGAAGGAAGCAAAAACATTCAGTACTTC. The genes are TRBV6-1 and TRBJ2-4; D remains unclear. The V and J ends lost 1 base and 3 bases respectively, with 4 bases between them. This CDR3 has 13 residues. Germline V gene lookup returns CDR1 MNHNS and CDR2 SASEGT.

Worth noting for this clone: An end of the junction differs from the germline gene, which may be a read error. The rearrangement joins TRBV11-2 to TRBJ1-2; D possibly corresponds to TRBD1 (5 bases). The CDR3 consists of 12 residues. CDR1 is SGHAT and CDR2 is FQNNGV in the germline V gene. In DNA, the CDR3 is TGTGCCAGCAGCCCGGGGGGAGGTCAGGCGAACTTC. Translating gives CASSPGGGQANF.

This chain uses TRBV28 with TRBJ2-7; D is possibly TRBD2 (7 bases). With 3 bases removed from V and 2 bases from J, the gap between germline ends came to 8 bases. Germline-derived CDR1 and CDR2 are MDHEN and SYDVKM. The CDR3 totals 13 residues. The CDR3 DNA is TGTGCCAGCAGTTTGGGGGGGCCCTACGAGCAGTACTTC. Its translation: CASSLGGPYEQYF.

The chain links TRBV7-9 to TRBJ2-5; possible D gene TRBD2, 5 bases. CDR3 length equals 15 residues. Germline lookup yields CDR1 SEHNR and CDR2 FQNEAQ (reference sequence). Trimming pared 2 bases from V and 4 bases from J, leaving 14 bases between. Written as DNA, the CDR3 is TGTGCCAGCAGCTTAAAGGGCAGCGGAGGAGAGACCCAGTACTTC. This encodes CASSLKGSGGETQYF.

The chain recombines TRBV4-3 with TRBJ2-1; 9 bases map to TRBD1. Germline CDR1 is LGHNA and CDR2 is YSLEER. V gave up 1 base and J gave up 2 bases; unmatched junction bases: 18. This CDR3 spans 21 amino acids. The CDR3 bases are TGCGCCAGCAGCCAAGCACCGGGACAGGGATTCACTAGCATCACCTACAATGAGCAGTTCTTC. It yields the protein CASSQAPGQGFTSITYNEQFF.

CDR3 nucleotide sequence: TGTGCCAGCAGTTCTCTGGACAGCCCTAAGAATGAGCAGTTCTTC. Translated, it gives CASSSLDSPKNEQFF. J is TRBJ2-1 and V is TRBV27; TRBD1 might be the D (6 bases). V was clipped by 4 bases and J by 7 bases, with 17 bases between them. CDR3 size: 15 residues. The germline gives CDR1 MNHEY, CDR2 SMNVEV (reference sequence).